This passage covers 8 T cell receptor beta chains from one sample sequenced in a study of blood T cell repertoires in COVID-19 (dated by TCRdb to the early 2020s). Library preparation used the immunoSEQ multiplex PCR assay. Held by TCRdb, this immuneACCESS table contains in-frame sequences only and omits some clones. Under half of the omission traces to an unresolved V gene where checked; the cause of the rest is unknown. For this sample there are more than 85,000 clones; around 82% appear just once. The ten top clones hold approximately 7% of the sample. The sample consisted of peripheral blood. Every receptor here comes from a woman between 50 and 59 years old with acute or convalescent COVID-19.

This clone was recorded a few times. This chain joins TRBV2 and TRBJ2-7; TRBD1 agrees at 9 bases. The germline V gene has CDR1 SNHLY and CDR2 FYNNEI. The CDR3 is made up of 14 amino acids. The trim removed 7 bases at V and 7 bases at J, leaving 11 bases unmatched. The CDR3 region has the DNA TGTGCCAGCATAGAAGAACAGGGGGCGCGGGAGCAGTACTTC. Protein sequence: CASIEEQGAREQYF.

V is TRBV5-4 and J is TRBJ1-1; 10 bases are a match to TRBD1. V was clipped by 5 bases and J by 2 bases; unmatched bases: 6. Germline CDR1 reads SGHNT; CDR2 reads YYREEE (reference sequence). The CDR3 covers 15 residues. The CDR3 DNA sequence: TGTGCCAGCAGTTCGGACAGGGGGGCTAACACTGAAGCTTTCTTT. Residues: CASSSDRGANTEAFF.

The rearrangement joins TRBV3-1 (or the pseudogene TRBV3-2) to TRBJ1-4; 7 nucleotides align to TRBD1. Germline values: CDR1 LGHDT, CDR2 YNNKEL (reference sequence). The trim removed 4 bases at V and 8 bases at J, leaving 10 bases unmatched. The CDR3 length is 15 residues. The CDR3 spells CASSPRGGWGEKLFF. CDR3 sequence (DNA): TGTGCCAGCAGCCCACGAGGGGGCTGGGGGGAAAAACTGTTTTTT.

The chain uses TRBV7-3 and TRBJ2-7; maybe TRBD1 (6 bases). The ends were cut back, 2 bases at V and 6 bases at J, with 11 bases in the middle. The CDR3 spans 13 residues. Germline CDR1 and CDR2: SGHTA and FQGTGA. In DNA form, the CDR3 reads TGTGCCAGCAGCTTATTAACGACAGGCGAGCAGTACTTC. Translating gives CASSLLTTGEQYF.

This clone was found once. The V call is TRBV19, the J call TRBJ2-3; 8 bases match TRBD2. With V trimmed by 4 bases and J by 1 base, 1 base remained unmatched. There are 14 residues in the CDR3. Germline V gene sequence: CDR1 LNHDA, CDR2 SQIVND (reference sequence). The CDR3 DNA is TGTGCCAGTAGTAGGCGGGGGGGCACAGATACGCAGTATTTT. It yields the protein CASSRRGGTDTQYF.

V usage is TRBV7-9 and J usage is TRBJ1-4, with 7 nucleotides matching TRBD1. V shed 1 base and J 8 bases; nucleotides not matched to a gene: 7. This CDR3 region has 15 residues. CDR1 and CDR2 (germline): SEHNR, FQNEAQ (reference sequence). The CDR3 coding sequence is TGTGCCAGCAGCTTAGAAGGGACAGTTCAGGAAAAACTGTTTTTT. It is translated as CASSLEGTVQEKLFF.

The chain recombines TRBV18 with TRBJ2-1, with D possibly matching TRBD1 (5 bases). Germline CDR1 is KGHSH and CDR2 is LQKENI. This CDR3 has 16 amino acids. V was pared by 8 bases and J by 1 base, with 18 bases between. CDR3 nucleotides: TGTGCCAGCACCGCCCAAGGGGCCAATTCCTACAATGAGCAGTTCTTC. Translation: CASTAQGANSYNEQFF.

The CDR3 spells CASSLQRDTEAFF. The CDR3 nucleotides read TGTGCCAGCAGCTTACAGCGGGACACTGAAGCTTTCTTT. The chain couples TRBV7-3 to TRBJ1-1; D unresolved. Germline V gives CDR1 SGHTA, CDR2 FQGTGA. CDR3 size: 13 residues. Trimming cost V 2 bases and J 3 bases, with 7 bases left between them.